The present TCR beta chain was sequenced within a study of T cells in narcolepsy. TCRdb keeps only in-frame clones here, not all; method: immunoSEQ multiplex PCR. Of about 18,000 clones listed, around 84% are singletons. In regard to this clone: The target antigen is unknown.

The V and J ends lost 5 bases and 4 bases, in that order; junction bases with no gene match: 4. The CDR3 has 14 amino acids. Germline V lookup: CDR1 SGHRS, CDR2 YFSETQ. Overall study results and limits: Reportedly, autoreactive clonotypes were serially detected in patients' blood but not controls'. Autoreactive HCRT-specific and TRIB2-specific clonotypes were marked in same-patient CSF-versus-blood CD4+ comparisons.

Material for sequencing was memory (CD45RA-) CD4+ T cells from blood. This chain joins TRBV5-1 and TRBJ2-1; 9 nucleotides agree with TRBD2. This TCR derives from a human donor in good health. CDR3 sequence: CASSSGGLYNEQFF. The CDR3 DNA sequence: TGCGCCAGCAGTAGCGGGGGCCTTTACAATGAGCAGTTCTTC.